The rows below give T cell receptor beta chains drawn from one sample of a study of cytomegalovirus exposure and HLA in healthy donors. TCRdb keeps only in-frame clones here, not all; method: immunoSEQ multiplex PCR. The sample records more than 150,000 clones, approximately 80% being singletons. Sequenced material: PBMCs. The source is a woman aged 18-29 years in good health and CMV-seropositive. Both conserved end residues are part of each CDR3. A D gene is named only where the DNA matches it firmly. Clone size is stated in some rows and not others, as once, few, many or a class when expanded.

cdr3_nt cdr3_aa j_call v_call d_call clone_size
TGTGCCAGCTCACCGGGACAGGGGAAAGAGACCCAGTACTTC CASSPGQGKETQYF TRBJ2-5 TRBV18 TRBD1 few
TGTGCCAGCAGTCTTTCGCTAGGTCGGCGGGGCTACACCTTC CASSLSLGRRGYTF TRBJ1-2 TRBV28 . .
TGTGCCAGCACCCCGCGGGGGGAAAACACTGAAGCTTTCTTT CASTPRGENTEAFF TRBJ1-1 TRBV25-1 . .
TGTGCCAGTAGCCCGGGACAGCGGAACTACGAGCAGTACTTC CASSPGQRNYEQYF TRBJ2-7 TRBV19 TRBD1 .
TGCAGCGTTGAAGGGGGCAGTTCCTACAATGAGCAGTTCTTC CSVEGGSSYNEQFF TRBJ2-1 TRBV29-1 . .
TGTGCCAGCAGAGCGGGGGGTGGAGAGACCCAGTACTTC CASRAGGGETQYF TRBJ2-5 TRBV6-1 TRBD2 .
TGTGCCAGTCGGACATCCTATAATTCACCCCTCCACTTT CASRTSYNSPLHF TRBJ1-6 TRBV2 . .
TGTGCCAGCGATACAGGGGGATACACCGGGGAGCTGTTTTTT CASDTGGYTGELFF TRBJ2-2 TRBV6-1 TRBD1 .
TGTGCCAGCAGCTTCGCGACAGCCGGAAACACCATATATTTT CASSFATAGNTIYF TRBJ1-3 TRBV13 . .
TGCGCCAGCAGCCTACAGGGGCAGGACACCGGGGAGCTGTTTTTT CASSLQGQDTGELFF TRBJ2-2 TRBV5-1 TRBD1 .
TGCAGCGTCCTCGGGACAGCCTTCGAATCTAGCACAGATACGCAGTATTTT CSVLGTAFESSTDTQYF TRBJ2-3 TRBV29-1 TRBD1 .
TGCGCCAGCTCCCAGGGTAATAAGCAGTTCTTC CASSQGNKQFF TRBJ2-1 TRBV5-1 . .
TGTGCCAGCTCACCACTCGCAGGGGATGGCTACACCTTC CASSPLAGDGYTF TRBJ1-2 TRBV18 . .
TGTGCCAGCTCACCACCCATGCGGACTGAAGCTTTCTTT CASSPPMRTEAFF TRBJ1-1 TRBV7-8 . few
TGTGCCAGCCGCACGGGACAGGTTAGCACAGATACGCAGTATTTT CASRTGQVSTDTQYF TRBJ2-3 TRBV13 TRBD1 .
TGTGCCAGTAGTTATGGAGGGGAGCACAATCAGCCCCAGCATTTT CASSYGGEHNQPQHF TRBJ1-5 TRBV19 . .
TGTGCCAGCAGCTTGGTAGACAGGGGAGTCTATGGCTACACCTTC CASSLVDRGVYGYTF TRBJ1-2 TRBV5-4 TRBD1 .
TGTGCCAGCAGTGACGACAGGGAAATGAACACCGGGGAGCTGTTTTTT CASSDDREMNTGELFF TRBJ2-2 TRBV27 TRBD1 .
TGTGCCAGCAGTCGACTAAGCTACGAGCAGTACTTC CASSRLSYEQYF TRBJ2-7 TRBV11-2 . .
TGTGCCAGCAGTTTACCCAGGGTAAATCAGCCCCAGCATTTT CASSLPRVNQPQHF TRBJ1-5 TRBV6-1 . .
TGTGCCACCGGGGGGAGGGCGAACACCGGGGAGCTGTTTTTT CATGGRANTGELFF TRBJ2-2 TRBV6-1 TRBD2 .
TGTGCCAGCTCACCACCGGGACAAGATAATGAAAAACTGTTTTTT CASSPPGQDNEKLFF TRBJ1-4 TRBV18 . .
TGTGCCAGCAGCAATACAGGGGGTCGGGCCAACGTCCTGACTTTC CASSNTGGRANVLTF TRBJ2-6 TRBV7-9 TRBD1 .
TGTGCCAGCAGCCCATGGACAGGGAGGACAGATACGCAGTATTTT CASSPWTGRTDTQYF TRBJ2-3 TRBV7-8 TRBD1 .
TGCGCCAGCAGCTTGGTTGGACAGAAGAACACTGAAGCTTTCTTT CASSLVGQKNTEAFF TRBJ1-1 TRBV5-1 . .